This TCR beta chain was retrieved from a study of cytomegalovirus exposure and HLA in healthy donors (dated by TCRdb to 2016 to 2017). As for the study more broadly: An earlier analysis of 587 of the donors reported about 300 Gb of sequence data and 95 million to 140 million unique TCR beta sequences obtained from some 170 million T cells. Of the 398 genotyped donors, less than 85% were placed in the genetic ancestry cluster associated with self-reported Caucasian donors. In an earlier analysis of more than 550 of the donors, high-throughput TCR beta sequencing was used to judge whether each TCR beta V gene segment behaved as functional or pseudogenic. To predict cytomegalovirus infection status, the study brought together high-throughput TCR immunosequencing, statistical association of individual TCRs with disease status, and machine learning. Using immunosequencing, the study profiled T cell repertoires from fewer than 850 subjects and related those repertoires to cytomegalovirus serostatus. Class I and class II HLA loci were covered by the typing at four-digit resolution. A separate validation cohort of more than 100 different subjects was used in addition to the approximately 700-subject first cohort. Every repertoire in the discovery cohort had been generated on one and the same sequencing platform. An early release covering 550 to 650 HLA-typed donors comprised approximately 290 gigabases of sequencing data and approximately 85 million unique TCR sequences. Typing coverage varied by locus: roughly 620-630 donors for A, B, C, DRB1 and DQB1; approximately 500 for DQA1; about 570 for DPA1; around 490 for DPB1. A later genetic analysis took genome-wide SNP genotypes for about 65% of the roughly 670 donors and used that subset as a discovery cohort. Rather than drawing on any new phenotypic data, the later analysis identified candidate immune exposures from TCR beta sequences and the way those sequences occurred across donors. The study aimed to test whether cataloging public T cell receptors could reveal signatures of past pathogen exposure. A later analysis re-analyzed previously published TCR beta repertoires from 666 donors and added high-resolution HLA genotyping to study TCR occurrence patterns. On average, about 240,000 unique TCR beta nucleotide sequences were sequenced per donor among a few hundred genotyped donors of the cohort, with around 19% of those sequences being non-productive. A few DR-DQ haplotypes were treated as single units for association and clustering because of strong linkage in the cohort. Donor age, sex, ethnicity and CMV serostatus were compiled alongside the repertoire data.

Results and caveats for the whole study, not just this receptor: In an earlier analysis of 500 to 650 of the donors, most TCR beta V segments appeared in productive rearrangements about 90% or about 30% of the time, broadly matching IMGT annotations. Specific HLA alleles were associated with 16,951 TCR beta sequences at a false discovery rate of 0.05 in a later analysis. In this cohort, only TCR beta chains were sequenced, and detectable features were limited by the absence of alpha or paired-chain data. The study listed 170 or so TCR beta chains as associated with cytomegalovirus. Linkage disequilibrium might explain the correlated functional status among segregating V segments, but an unknown experimental factor could not be excluded. In vitro tests confirmed that a few of the cytomegalovirus-associated TCR beta chains recognize cytomegalovirus antigens. Because counts were too low, under 20 rarely observed V segments, including chromosome 9 orphons, were left out of the earlier analysis of 587 of the donors. An association between a missense DCLRE1C variant and V-gene and J-gene trimming of TCR beta chains was found in a later genetic analysis and replicated in an independent cohort. According to a later analysis, parvovirus B19, influenza, CMV and Epstein-Barr virus appeared linked to several top co-occurrence clusters. Most TCR sequences were seen in very few donors, while some public TCRs were found in many individuals. According to a later analysis, most CMV-associated TCR beta chains appeared to be HLA-restricted, and the HLA associations seemed to be driven largely by CMV exposure. Because HLA typing was missing for some donors at each locus, association tests included only the typed subset. Strong co-occurrence of HLA alleles, especially DR and DQ, made assigning TCR associations to individual alleles difficult. A later analysis found that HLA-associated TCR beta chains were more clonally expanded and had lower generation probabilities than equally common non-associated chains. According to a later genetic analysis, donors in an Asian-associated ancestry cluster had fewer N-insertions in productive TCRs than the roughly 670-donor mean. A cluster of highly shared sequence variants was judged likely to be a technical artifact of the sequencing pipeline. Because the 87-base-pair reads could not distinguish some IMGT-functional V segments, including TRBV6-2 and TRBV6-3, those segments were excluded. Immune exposure information for the cohort was limited to CMV serostatus. Presence/absence analyses assumed roughly uniform sequencing depth across donors, an assumption that may not hold. The classifier was reported to diagnose cytomegalovirus status with high specificity and sensitivity in both the original and validation cohorts. A further reported finding was that TCR beta sequences accurately predicted the HLA-A and HLA-B alleles for most subjects in the first cohort. The authors suggested that the approach could potentially be extended to other disease states and immunological phenotypes. In a later analysis, the rate of TCR association differed among HLA loci, with DRB1 alleles having the most associated TCRs and HLA-C alleles having the fewest.

For this clone: Its antigen remains unidentified. There are no base qualities to consult, and no much larger clone falls within one base.

The junction shows trimming of 3 bases on V and 6 bases on J, plus 12 bases between the germline ends. Taken from cysteine to phenylalanine, the CDR3 has 14 residues. Only CDR3 DNA remains: 42 bases, in frame from the first base. CDR1 and CDR2, per the germline V gene, are SGHTA and FQGTGA. The cohort comprised around 700 healthy bone marrow donors. At the time of sampling, all cohort members were nominally healthy, though unrecorded immune exposures were likely present. The donor tested CMV seronegative and was one of the 352 seronegative cohort members. A peripheral blood sample was provided by each donor, and peripheral blood mononuclear cells were used for TCR beta sequencing. The Qiagen DNeasy Blood Extraction Kit was used to extract genomic DNA from the blood cell samples. Libraries were built with the immunoSEQ multiplex PCR assay. For the multiplex PCR, a mixture combining 60 forward primers for TCR Vbeta segments and 13 reverse primers for TCR Jbeta segments was used. Amplification of the CDR3 region of rearranged TCR beta genes was performed with a multiplex PCR assay on genomic DNA. The Illumina HiSeq System was used to sequence the amplified TCR beta libraries as 87-base-pair reads. Regarding the original processing steps: Across the 700 or so repertoires, a later analysis counted approximately 83 million unique TCR beta chains, 9.5 million to 13 million of which were shared by at least two donors. A nearest-neighbor algorithm error-corrected the raw reads and collapsed the reads into unique sequences, merging closely related sequences to remove PCR and sequencing errors. To assign V, D and J gene segments, CDR3 sequences were aligned to IMGT reference sequences. For a sequence to be retained, at least a six-nucleotide match to both a V gene segment and a J gene segment was required. A rearrangement was called productive if the CDR3 had no stop codons and remained in frame with V and J, and every other rearrangement was called non-productive. CDR3 was defined according to IMGT convention as the region running from the second conserved V-encoded cysteine to the conserved J-encoded phenylalanine. Sequences without an unambiguous match to a single V gene segment were excluded from the earlier analysis of 500 to 700 of the donors. In an earlier analysis of several hundred of the donors, V segments were called functional above 56.7% productive rearrangements and were called segregating when the between-donor standard deviation exceeded 5%. To diagnose cytomegalovirus status from the catalog of TCR beta chain sequences, a statistical classification framework was built. In a later analysis, TCR nucleotide sequences were compared against IMGT/GENE-DB human TR gene sequences so that V and J genes could be assigned. The TCRdist pipeline was used in a later analysis to assign CDR3 sequences and most-parsimonious VDJ recombination scenarios. A later analysis defined each TCR beta chain by its CDR3 amino acid sequence plus V-gene family, and excluded reads lacking a unique V-gene family. A later analysis removed 592 highly shared, low-generation-probability nucleotide sequences to deal with suspected cross-contamination and a sequencing artifact. A later analysis calculated a clonal expansion index for each public chain from normalized within-repertoire ranks of inferred template counts. Generation probabilities in a later analysis came from a VDJ recombination model fitted to out-of-frame rearrangements, and those results were checked against IGoR. A later analysis scored TCR-TCR, TCR-HLA and TCR-CMV co-occurrence with hypergeometric tests, applying a repertoire-size bias correction to TCR pairs. False discovery rates were estimated in a later analysis by permuting HLA or CMV assignments 20 times. In a later analysis, co-occurring TCRs were grouped using DBSCAN, and TCRdist sequence similarity was added for clustering within HLA-allele-positive subsets. For co-occurrence clustering, repertoires with fewer than 30,000 or more than 120,000 public chains were excluded, along with 4 to 6 repertoires with anomalous nucleotide sharing. Held by TCRdb, this immuneACCESS table contains in-frame sequences only and omits some clones. Under half of the omission traces to an unresolved V gene where checked; the cause of the rest is unknown. That table gives V, J and clone size, and the DNA gave D and trimming. The sample table holds under 250,000 clones, of which 65% to 85% were seen once. In total, the top ten clones hold about 1.7% of the sample.

The sequenced sample was PBMCs. The V gene is TRBV7-3 and the J gene is TRBJ2-1; a tentative D match to TRBD2 spans 5 bases. The origin of this receptor is a man aged 45 to 65 in good health and CMV-seronegative. CDR3 loop: CASSLGPGFNEQFF. At the DNA level, the sequence is TGTGCCAGCAGCTTGGGCCCGGGGTTCAATGAGCAGTTCTTC.